This is a list of T cell receptor beta chains from one sample in a study of vaccination effects on CD4 cells after COVID-19. Here immunoSEQ multiplex PCR was the method, and the copy in TCRdb shows in-frame clones only, minus some. The repertoire holds about 60,000 clones, with just under 80% as singletons. Their target antigens are unknown. The sample in question was CD4+ T cells from PBMCs cultured with HCoV-OC43 spike peptides, obtained after COVID-19 vaccination. Receptors were obtained from a human donor who received a COVID-19 vaccine. The CDR3 runs from the conserved cysteine through the conserved F or W. Each record gives: J gene, V gene, CDR3 protein.

J: TRBJ1-6
V: TRBV19
CDR3: CASRSFDRNNSPLHF

J: TRBJ1-3
V: TRBV6-5
CDR3: CASIGAAENTIYF

J: TRBJ2-3
V: TRBV12-3/TRBV12-4
CDR3: CASILDSSDTQYF

J: TRBJ2-5
V: TRBV6-5
CDR3: CASTHRDPGGETQYF

J: TRBJ2-1
V: TRBV4-2
CDR3: CASSQALSSRYEQFF

J: TRBJ2-1
V: TRBV7-3
CDR3: CASSPTGDMRNEQFF

J: TRBJ2-3
V: TRBV7-3
CDR3: CASSLMAGSSTDTQYF

J: TRBJ2-3
V: TRBV9
CDR3: CASSPRDRANTDTQYF

J: TRBJ2-3
V: TRBV3-1/TRBV3-2
CDR3: CASSHFRGGTDTQYF

J: TRBJ2-1
V: TRBV5-1
CDR3: CASSEPSGPNEQFF

J: TRBJ1-4
V: TRBV18
CDR3: CASSPPTGREKLFF

J: TRBJ2-1
V: TRBV5-1
CDR3: CASSETPNNEQFF

J: TRBJ2-1
V: TRBV28
CDR3: CASESRKVSYNEQFF

J: TRBJ2-5
V: TRBV5-1
CDR3: CASRMYTSGGETQYF

J: TRBJ1-2
V: TRBV7-2
CDR3: CASSDHWGGYTF

J: TRBJ2-5
V: TRBV7-3
CDR3: CASSDRQGGLGTQYF

J: TRBJ1-1
V: TRBV7-9
CDR3: CASSSGGVKNTEAFF

J: TRBJ2-1
V: TRBV9
CDR3: CASSLSGMSYNEQFF

J: TRBJ2-2
V: TRBV24-1
CDR3: CASGQTNTGELFF

J: TRBJ1-2
V: TRBV7-2
CDR3: CASSLGGGQGFGYTF

J: TRBJ2-1
V: TRBV19
CDR3: CTSGGARLNEQFF

J: TRBJ2-2
V: TRBV4-2
CDR3: CASSQGKGLWNTGELFF

J: TRBJ2-5
V: TRBV5-1
CDR3: CASSRTGTPGETQYF

J: TRBJ1-5
V: TRBV4-3
CDR3: CASSQEEGQPQHF

J: TRBJ1-1
V: TRBV29-1
CDR3: CSVNTEAFF

J: TRBJ2-3
V: TRBV5-1
CDR3: CASSLGQAFTDTQYF

J: TRBJ2-5
V: TRBV5-1
CDR3: CASSFVGQETQYF

J: TRBJ2-3
V: TRBV3-1/TRBV3-2
CDR3: CASSQGLAGGHGDTQYF

J: TRBJ1-2
V: TRBV6-6
CDR3: CASSLYGYTF

J: TRBJ1-1
V: TRBV10-3
CDR3: CAISESTLGLDTEAFF

J: TRBJ2-5
V: TRBV24-1
CDR3: CATSDLSRQGEETQYF

J: TRBJ1-4
V: TRBV4-1
CDR3: CASSQPGQGREKLFF

J: TRBJ2-2
V: TRBV9
CDR3: CASSVTAVSGTGELFF

J: TRBJ1-1
V: TRBV29-1
CDR3: CSVAFQGNTEAFF

J: TRBJ2-5
V: TRBV6-2/TRBV6-3
CDR3: CASSWGRGFQETQYF

J: TRBJ1-2
V: TRBV12-3/TRBV12-4
CDR3: CASSFNGLYGYTF

J: TRBJ1-2
V: TRBV5-4
CDR3: CASSLGDSYGYTF

J: TRBJ1-2
V: TRBV7-9
CDR3: CASSPGQVYGYTF

J: TRBJ2-3
V: TRBV6-2/TRBV6-3
CDR3: CASSFGGGSTDTQYF

J: TRBJ2-5
V: TRBV6-2/TRBV6-3
CDR3: CASSLAAGGAETQYF

J: TRBJ2-5
V: TRBV7-2
CDR3: CASSGDRQTQYF

J: TRBJ2-1
V: TRBV7-2
CDR3: CASSLAGGPDEQFF

J: TRBJ2-3
V: TRBV6-5
CDR3: CASSYLSRGGTDTQYF

J: TRBJ2-2
V: TRBV25-1
CDR3: CASSPFLNRDGGNGELFF

J: TRBJ1-4
V: TRBV15
CDR3: CATSRNQGAGEKLFF

J: TRBJ1-3
V: TRBV6-5
CDR3: CASRDTQSGNTIYF

J: TRBJ2-3
V: TRBV5-5
CDR3: CASSFASDTQYF

J: TRBJ2-5
V: TRBV7-9
CDR3: CASSLGMTSGGQETQYF

J: TRBJ1-2
V: TRBV4-3
CDR3: CASSQDRGQYGYTF

J: TRBJ1-6
V: TRBV14
CDR3: CASSQVDNSPLHF

J: TRBJ1-1
V: TRBV9
CDR3: CASGNEGGGNTEAFF

J: TRBJ1-4
V: TRBV28
CDR3: CASSLLSGNGEKLFF

J: TRBJ2-1
V: TRBV5-1
CDR3: CASSLVGNFAVF

J: TRBJ2-3
V: TRBV5-4
CDR3: CASSLGPVAGYTDTQYF

J: TRBJ1-1
V: TRBV7-3
CDR3: CASSLFVNTEAFF